Sequencing of this T cell receptor (beta chain) was carried out in a study of cytomegalovirus exposure and HLA in healthy donors. Both 60 Vbeta primers and 13 Jbeta primers went into the PCR. The repertoire was sequenced with immunoSEQ multiplex PCR; TCRdb's copy has only in-frame clones and lacks some. The sample has some 120,000 clones; around 75% are singletons. V shed 3 bases and J shed 4 bases, with 10 bases lying between them. The CDR3 is made up of 14 amino acids. Germline V lookup: CDR1 LNHDA, CDR2 SQIVND (reference sequence). This clone was detected only once. The clonotype comes from a woman between 45 and 65 years old in good health and CMV-seropositive. The V and J genes are TRBV19 and TRBJ2-1, with D tentatively TRBD1 (5 bases). The sample consisted of PBMCs. CDR3 nucleotides: TGTGCCAGTAGTATCCAACAGGTTTACAATGAGCAGTTCTTC. Translated, it gives CASSIQQVYNEQFF.